This T cell receptor beta chain was found in a study of blood T cell repertoires in COVID-19. Germline-derived CDR1 and CDR2 are MNHEY and SMNVEV (reference sequence). The V and J ends lost 3 bases and 3 bases respectively, with 12 bases between them. This CDR3 spans 15 amino acids. Per the original data handling: The assay estimated nucleated cells by amplifying reference gene primers. Repertoires were generated with immunoSEQ multiplex PCR, while TCRdb's copy carries only in-frame clones and drops some. V and J calls and clone size come straight from that table; D and trimming were deduced from the DNA. The table lists under 200,000 clones, 75% to 95% of them singletons, with approximately 0.5% in the top ten. This clone was observed once.

The sample taken for sequencing was peripheral blood. The gene calls are TRBV27 and TRBJ2-4, with D possibly matching TRBD2 (6 bases). The sequence came from a man in his fifties with acute or convalescent COVID-19. CDR3 in amino acids: CASSFVGSGKNIQYF. The CDR3 DNA reads as TGTGCCAGCAGTTTTGTAGGTAGCGGCAAAAACATTCAGTACTTC.